The T cell receptor beta chain under discussion was sequenced for a study of shared clonotypes between healthy human individuals. Study-wide results and caveats: Blood was the sole source, and tissue repertoires probably differ.

The study ran the assay at deep level. On sorted subsets, replicate PCRs used 200 to 250 ng DNA, or 25,000 to 35,000 T cell genomes. Clones were sequenced by immunoSEQ multiplex PCR, and TCRdb holds only the in-frame ones, with some missing. The sample carries under 2.5 million clones, just under 95% recorded once. Turning to this clone: Its antigen is still unknown.

Partitioning of CD4+ cells yielded a CD45RA+ naive subset and a CD45RA-negative memory subset. V lost 8 bases and J 5 bases, leaving 9 bases between the germline ends. This CDR3 is built from 11 residues. Germline V gene data show CDR1 as MNHEY and CDR2 as SVGAGI. The receptor was isolated from a man in his late teens or twenties in good health. Some clones in this sample may be carry-over from other donors' samples. Specimen: naive CD4+ T cells from PBMCs. Described subset: CD45RA+ positively selected. The chain links TRBV6-5 to TRBJ2-5; D ambiguous. CDR3: CASRRLETQYF. Written as DNA, the CDR3 is TGTGCCAGCCGGCGGTTGGAGACCCAGTACTTC.